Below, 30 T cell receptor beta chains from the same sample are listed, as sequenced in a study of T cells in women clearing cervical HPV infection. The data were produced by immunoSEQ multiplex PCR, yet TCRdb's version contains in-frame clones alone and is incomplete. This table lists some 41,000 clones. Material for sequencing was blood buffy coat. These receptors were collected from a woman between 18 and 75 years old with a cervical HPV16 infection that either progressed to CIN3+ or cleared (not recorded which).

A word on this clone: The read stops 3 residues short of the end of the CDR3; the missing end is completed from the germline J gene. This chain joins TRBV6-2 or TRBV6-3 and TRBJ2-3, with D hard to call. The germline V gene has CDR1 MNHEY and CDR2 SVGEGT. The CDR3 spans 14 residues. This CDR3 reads CASSYGVIQETQYF. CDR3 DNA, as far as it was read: TGTGCCAGCAGTTACGGTGTTATACAAGAGACG.

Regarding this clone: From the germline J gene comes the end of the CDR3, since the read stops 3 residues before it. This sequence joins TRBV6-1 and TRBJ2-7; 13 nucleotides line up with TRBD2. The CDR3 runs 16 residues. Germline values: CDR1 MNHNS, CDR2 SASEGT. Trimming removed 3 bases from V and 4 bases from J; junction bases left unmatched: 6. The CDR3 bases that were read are TGTGCCAGCAGTGAGGGGACTAGCGGGATTATTTACGAG. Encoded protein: CASSEGTSGIIYE. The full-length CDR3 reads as CASSEGTSGIIYEQYF.

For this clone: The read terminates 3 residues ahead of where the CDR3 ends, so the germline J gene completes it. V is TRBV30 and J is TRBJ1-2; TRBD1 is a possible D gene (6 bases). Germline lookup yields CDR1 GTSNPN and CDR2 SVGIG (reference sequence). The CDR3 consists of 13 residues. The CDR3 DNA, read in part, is TGTGCCTGGAGTGTACAGGGATTGTTGGGC. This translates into CAWSVQGLLG. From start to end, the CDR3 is CAWSVQGLLGYTF.

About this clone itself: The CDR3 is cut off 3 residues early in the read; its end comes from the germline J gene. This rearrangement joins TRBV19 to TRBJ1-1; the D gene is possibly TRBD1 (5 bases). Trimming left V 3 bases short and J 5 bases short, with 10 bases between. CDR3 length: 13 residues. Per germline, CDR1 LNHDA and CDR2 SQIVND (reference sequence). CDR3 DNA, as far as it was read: TGTGCCAGTAGTATCCGGGGGGGAACTGAA. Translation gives CASSIRGGTE. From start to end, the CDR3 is CASSIRGGTEAFF.

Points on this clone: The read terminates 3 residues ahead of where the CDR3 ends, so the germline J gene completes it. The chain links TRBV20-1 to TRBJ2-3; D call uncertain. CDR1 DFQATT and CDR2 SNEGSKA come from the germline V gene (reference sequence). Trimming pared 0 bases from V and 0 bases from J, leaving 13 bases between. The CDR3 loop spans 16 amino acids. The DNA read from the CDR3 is TGCAGTGCTAGAGAAGACCTAGTAGTGAGCACAGATACG. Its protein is CSAREDLVVSTDT. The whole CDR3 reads CSAREDLVVSTDTQYF.

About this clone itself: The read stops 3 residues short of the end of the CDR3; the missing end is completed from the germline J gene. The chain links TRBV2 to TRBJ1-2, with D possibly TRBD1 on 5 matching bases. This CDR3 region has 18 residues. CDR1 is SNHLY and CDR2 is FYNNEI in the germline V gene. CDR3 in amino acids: CASSPPGLAGGSADTYTF. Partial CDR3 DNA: TGTGCCAGCAGTCCTCCGGGACTAGCGGGAGGTAGCGCAGATACC.

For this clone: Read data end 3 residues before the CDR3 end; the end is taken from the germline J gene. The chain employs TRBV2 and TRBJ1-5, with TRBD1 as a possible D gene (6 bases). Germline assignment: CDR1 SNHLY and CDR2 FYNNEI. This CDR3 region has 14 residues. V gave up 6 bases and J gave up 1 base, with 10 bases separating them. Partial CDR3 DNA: TGTGCCAGCAGCCTGGGACAAAGCAATCAGCCC. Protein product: CASSLGQSNQP. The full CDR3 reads CASSLGQSNQPQHF.

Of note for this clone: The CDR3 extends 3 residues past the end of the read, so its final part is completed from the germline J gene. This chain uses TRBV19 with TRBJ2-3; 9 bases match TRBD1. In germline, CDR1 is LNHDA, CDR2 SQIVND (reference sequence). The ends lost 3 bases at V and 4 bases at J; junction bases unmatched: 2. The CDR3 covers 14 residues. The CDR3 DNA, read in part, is TGTGCCAGTAGTATGGACAGGGGATCAGATACG. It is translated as CASSMDRGSDT. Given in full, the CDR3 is CASSMDRGSDTQYF.

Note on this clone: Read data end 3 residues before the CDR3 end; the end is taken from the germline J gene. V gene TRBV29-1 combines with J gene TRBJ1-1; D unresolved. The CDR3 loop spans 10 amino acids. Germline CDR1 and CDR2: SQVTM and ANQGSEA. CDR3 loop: CSVGDFGAFF. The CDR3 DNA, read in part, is TGCAGCGTTGGAGATTTCGGA.

CDR3 protein: CASSLLAGTYNEQFF. Partial CDR3 DNA: TGCGCCAGCAGCTTGTTAGCGGGGACCTACAATGAG. V usage is TRBV5-1 and J usage is TRBJ2-1, with TRBD2 identical over 8 bases. The read terminates 3 residues before the CDR3 end, so the remaining end is supplied by the germline J gene. The junction had 2 bases not matched to a gene; V was cut back by 1 base and J by 2 bases. The germline CDR1 and CDR2 sequences are SGHRS and YFSETQ. The CDR3 is 15 residues long.

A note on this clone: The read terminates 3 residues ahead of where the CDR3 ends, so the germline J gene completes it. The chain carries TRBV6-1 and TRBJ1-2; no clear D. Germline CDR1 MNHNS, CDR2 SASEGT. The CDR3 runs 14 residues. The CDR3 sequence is CASSGASGYNDYTF. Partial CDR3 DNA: TGTGCCAGCAGTGGGGCTAGCGGCTACAATGAC.

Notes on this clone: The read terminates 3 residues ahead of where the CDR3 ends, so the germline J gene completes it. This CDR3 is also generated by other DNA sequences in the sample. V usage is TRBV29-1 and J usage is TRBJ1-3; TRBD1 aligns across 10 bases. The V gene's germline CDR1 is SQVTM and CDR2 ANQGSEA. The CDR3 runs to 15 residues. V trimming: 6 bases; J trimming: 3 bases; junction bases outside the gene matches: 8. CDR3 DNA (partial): TGCAGCGTGGCCTACCGGGACAGGGGTGGAAACACC. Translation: CSVAYRDRGGNT. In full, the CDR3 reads CSVAYRDRGGNTIYF.

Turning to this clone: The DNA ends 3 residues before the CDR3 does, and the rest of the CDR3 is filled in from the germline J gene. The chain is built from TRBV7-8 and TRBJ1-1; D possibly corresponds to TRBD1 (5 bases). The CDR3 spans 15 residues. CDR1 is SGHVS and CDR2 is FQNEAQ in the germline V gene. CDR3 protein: CASSLAGVRVGKAFF. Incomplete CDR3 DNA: TGTGCCAGCAGCTTAGCGGGCGTCAGGGTAGGGAAA.

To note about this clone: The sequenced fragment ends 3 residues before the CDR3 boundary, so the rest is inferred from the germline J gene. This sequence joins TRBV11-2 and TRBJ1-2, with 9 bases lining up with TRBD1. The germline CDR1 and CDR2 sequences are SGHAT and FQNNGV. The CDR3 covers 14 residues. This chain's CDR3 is CASSLIRDRVVYTF. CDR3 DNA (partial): TGTGCCAGCAGCTTAATCCGGGACAGGGTCGTC.

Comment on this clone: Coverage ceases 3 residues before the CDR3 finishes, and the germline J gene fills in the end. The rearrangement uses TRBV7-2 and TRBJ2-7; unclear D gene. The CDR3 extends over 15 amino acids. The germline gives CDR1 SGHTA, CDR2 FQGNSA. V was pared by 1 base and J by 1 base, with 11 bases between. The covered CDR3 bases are TGTGCCAGCAGCTTAGGCCCAGGATTATCCTACGAG. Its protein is CASSLGPGLSYE. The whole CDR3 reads CASSLGPGLSYEQYF.

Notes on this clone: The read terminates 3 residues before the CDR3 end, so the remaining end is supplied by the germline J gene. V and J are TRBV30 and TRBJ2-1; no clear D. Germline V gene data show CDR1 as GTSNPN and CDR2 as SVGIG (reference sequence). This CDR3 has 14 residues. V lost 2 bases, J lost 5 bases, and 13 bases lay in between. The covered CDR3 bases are TGTGCCTGGAGTAAGGGTAGTTGGGACAATGAG. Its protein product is CAWSKGSWDNE. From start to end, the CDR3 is CAWSKGSWDNEQFF.

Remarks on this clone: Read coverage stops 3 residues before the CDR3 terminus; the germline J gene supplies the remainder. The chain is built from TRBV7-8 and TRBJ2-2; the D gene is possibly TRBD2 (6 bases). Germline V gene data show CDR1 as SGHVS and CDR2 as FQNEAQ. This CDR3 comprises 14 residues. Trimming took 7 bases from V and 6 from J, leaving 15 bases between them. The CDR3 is CASKGGDSPGELFF. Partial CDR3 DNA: TGTGCCAGCAAAGGAGGGGACTCCCCCGGGGAG. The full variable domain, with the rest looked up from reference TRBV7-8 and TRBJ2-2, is GAGVSQSPRYKVAKRGQDVALRCDPISGHVSLFWYQQALGQGPEFLTYFQNEAQLDKSGLPSDRFFAERPEGSVSTLKIQRTQQEDSAVYLCASKGGDSPGELFFGEGSRLTVL.

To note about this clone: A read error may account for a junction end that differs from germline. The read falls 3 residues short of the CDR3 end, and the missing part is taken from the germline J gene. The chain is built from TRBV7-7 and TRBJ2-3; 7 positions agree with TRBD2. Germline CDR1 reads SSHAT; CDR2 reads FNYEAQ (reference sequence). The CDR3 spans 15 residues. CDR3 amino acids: CASSPGLGRTDTQYF. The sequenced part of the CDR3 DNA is TGTGCTAGCAGCCCCGGACTAGGGCGCACAGATACG.

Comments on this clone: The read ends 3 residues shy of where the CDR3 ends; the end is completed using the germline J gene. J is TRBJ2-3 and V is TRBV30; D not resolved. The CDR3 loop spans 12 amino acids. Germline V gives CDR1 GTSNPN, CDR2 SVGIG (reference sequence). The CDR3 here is CAWSSQERTQYF. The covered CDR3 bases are TGTGCCTGGAGTTCCCAGGAGAGGACG.

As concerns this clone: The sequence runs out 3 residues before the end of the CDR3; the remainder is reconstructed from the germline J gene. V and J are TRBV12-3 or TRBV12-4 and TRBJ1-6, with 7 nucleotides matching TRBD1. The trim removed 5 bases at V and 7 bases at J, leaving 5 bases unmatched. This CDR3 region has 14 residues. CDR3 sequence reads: CASSPQGVNSPLHF. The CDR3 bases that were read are TGTGCCAGCAGTCCTCAGGGGGTAAATTCACCC.

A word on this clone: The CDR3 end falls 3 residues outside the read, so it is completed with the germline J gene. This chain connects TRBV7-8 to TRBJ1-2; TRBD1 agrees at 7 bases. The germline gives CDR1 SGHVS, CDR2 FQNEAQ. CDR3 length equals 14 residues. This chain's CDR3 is CASSRAGTEYDYTF. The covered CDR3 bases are TGTGCCAGCAGTCGCGCGGGGACAGAATACGAC.

The sequenced CDR3 bases are TGTGCCTGGACTTCAGGGCTGACCTTCTCCTACAATGAG. Its protein product is CAWTSGLTFSYNE. The entire CDR3 sequence reads CAWTSGLTFSYNEQFF. This chain uses TRBV30 with TRBJ2-1; maybe TRBD1 (5 bases). The CDR3 end falls 3 residues outside the read, so it is completed with the germline J gene. The length of the CDR3 is 16 residues. With 4 bases removed from V and 0 bases from J, the gap between germline ends came to 16 bases. The germline V gene encodes CDR1 GTSNPN and CDR2 SVGIG (reference sequence).

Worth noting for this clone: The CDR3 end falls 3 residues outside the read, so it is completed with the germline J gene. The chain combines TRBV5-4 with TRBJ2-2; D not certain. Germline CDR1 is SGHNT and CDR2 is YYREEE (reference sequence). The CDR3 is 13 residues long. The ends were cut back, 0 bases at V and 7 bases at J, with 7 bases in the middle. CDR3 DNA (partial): TGTGCCAGCAGCTTGGACTCGAACGGGGAG. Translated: CASSLDSNGE. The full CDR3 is CASSLDSNGELFF.

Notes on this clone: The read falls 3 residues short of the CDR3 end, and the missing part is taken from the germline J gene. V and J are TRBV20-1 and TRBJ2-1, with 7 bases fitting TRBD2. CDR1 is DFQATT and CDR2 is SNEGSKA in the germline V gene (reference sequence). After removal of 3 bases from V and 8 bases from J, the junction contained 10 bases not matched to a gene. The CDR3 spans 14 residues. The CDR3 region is CSASGLAVIDEQFF. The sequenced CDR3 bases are TGCAGTGCTAGCGGCCTAGCGGTGATCGATGAG.

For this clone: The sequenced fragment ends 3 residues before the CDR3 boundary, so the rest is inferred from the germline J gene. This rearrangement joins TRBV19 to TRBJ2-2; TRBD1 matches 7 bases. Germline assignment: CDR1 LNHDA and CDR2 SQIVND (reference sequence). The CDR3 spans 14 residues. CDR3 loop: CASSTRTGREKLFF. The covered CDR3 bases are TGTGCCAGTAGTACCCGGACAGGACGAGAAAAG.

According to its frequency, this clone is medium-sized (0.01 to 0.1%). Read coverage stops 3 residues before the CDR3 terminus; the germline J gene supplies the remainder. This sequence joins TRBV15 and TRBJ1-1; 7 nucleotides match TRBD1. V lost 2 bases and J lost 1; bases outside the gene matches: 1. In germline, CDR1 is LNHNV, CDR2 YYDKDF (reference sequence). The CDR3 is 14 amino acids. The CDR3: CATSRRTGNTEAFF. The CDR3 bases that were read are TGTGCCACCAGCAGACGGACAGGGAACACTGAA.

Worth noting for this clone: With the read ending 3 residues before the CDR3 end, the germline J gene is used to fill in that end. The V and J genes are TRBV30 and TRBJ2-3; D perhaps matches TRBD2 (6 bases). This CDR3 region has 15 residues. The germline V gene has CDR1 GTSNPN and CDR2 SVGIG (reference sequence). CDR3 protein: CAWTLSGLSNQPQYF. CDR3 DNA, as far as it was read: TGTGCCTGGACCCTTTCGGGACTGTCTAATCAGCCG.

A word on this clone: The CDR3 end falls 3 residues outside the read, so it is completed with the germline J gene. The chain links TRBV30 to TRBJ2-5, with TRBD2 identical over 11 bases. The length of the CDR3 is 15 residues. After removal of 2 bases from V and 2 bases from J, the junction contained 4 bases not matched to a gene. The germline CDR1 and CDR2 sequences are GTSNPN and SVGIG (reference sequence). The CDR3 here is CAWSRTSGLQETQYF. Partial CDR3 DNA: TGTGCCTGGAGTCGGACTAGCGGGCTTCAAGAGACC.

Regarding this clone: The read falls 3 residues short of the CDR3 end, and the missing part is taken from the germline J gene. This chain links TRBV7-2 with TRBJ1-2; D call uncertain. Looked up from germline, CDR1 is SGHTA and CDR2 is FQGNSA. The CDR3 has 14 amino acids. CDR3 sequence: CASSLFRFSYDYTF. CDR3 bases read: TGTGCCAGCAGCTTGTTTCGCTTCTCCTACGAC.

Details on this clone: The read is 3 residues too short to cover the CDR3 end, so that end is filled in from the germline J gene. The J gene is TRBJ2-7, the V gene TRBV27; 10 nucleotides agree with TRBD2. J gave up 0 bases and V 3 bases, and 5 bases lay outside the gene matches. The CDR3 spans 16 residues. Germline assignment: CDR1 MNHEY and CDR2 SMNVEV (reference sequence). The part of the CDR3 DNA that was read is TGTGCCAGCAGTTTGTCGGTAGCGGGAGGCTCCTACGAG. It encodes CASSLSVAGGSYE. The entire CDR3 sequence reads CASSLSVAGGSYEQYF.